Each of the 13 T cell receptor beta chains below was sequenced from the same sample in a study of T cell responses to AZD1222 COVID-19 vaccine (dated by TCRdb to the early 2020s). The library came from the immunoSEQ multiplex PCR assay. The table comes from immuneACCESS by way of TCRdb, which keeps in-frame sequences with V and J called. Part of the clones is missing from these tables; in studies checked, under half for an unresolved V gene and the rest for unknown reasons. Across this sample there are 150,000 to 200,000 clones, with roughly 92% seen only once. The top ten hold 1.2% to 1.5% of the sample. The time point label here, explained by the study, means: baseline before first vaccination. The starting material was peripheral blood, obtained on day 0 of AZD1222 vaccination. The source is an adult in good health.

The genes are TRBV7-9 and TRBJ2-5, with D perhaps TRBD1 (5 bases). Germline V gene data show CDR1 as SEHNR and CDR2 as FQNEAQ (reference sequence). The CDR3 spans 15 residues. Trimming left V 0 bases short and J 4 bases short, with 12 bases between. CDR3 coding DNA: TGTGCCAGCAGCTTAGCGGGGCCACGAGGAGAGACCCAGTACTTC. Encoded protein: CASSLAGPRGETQYF.

V gene TRBV6-2 or TRBV6-3 combines with J gene TRBJ2-7, with TRBD1 matching 7 bases. The V and J ends lost 0 bases and 3 bases, in that order; junction bases with no gene match: 5. The CDR3 is made up of 15 amino acids. Germline CDR1 and CDR2: MNHEY and SVGEGT. CDR3 region: CASSYSTGQLYEQYF. CDR3 in DNA: TGTGCCAGCAGTTACTCTACGGGACAGCTCTACGAGCAGTACTTC.

The chain links TRBV10-3 to TRBJ1-3; tentative D call: TRBD1 (6 bases). Trimming took off 2 bases at V and 0 bases at J, with 11 bases between the two ends. Germline CDR1 is ENHRY and CDR2 is SYGVKD. This CDR3 is built from 16 residues. The CDR3 reads CAISEGDKHSGNTIYF. DNA of the CDR3: TGTGCCATCAGTGAGGGGGACAAGCACTCTGGAAACACCATATATTTT.

V is TRBV28 and J is TRBJ2-7, with D perhaps matching TRBD2 (5 bases). Germline CDR1 reads MDHEN; CDR2 reads SYDVKM. With 7 bases removed from V and 7 bases from J, the gap between germline ends came to 14 bases. This CDR3 contains 12 residues. The CDR3 region has the DNA TGTGCCAGCATGGGGAGCCCTACAGAGCAGTACTTC. Protein: CASMGSPTEQYF.

This clone was observed a single time. The chain combines TRBV15 with TRBJ2-7; 8 bases align to TRBD1. V lost 1 base and J lost 2; bases outside the gene matches: 4. The CDR3 is 15 amino acids. Per the germline V gene, CDR1 is LNHNV and CDR2 is YYDKDF (reference sequence). The CDR3 spells CATSRGTGFTYEQYF. CDR3 nucleotide sequence: TGTGCCACCAGCAGAGGGACAGGGTTTACCTACGAGCAGTACTTC.

The CDR3 is CASSGRDGNTIYF. CDR3 DNA sequence: TGTGCCAGCAGCGGCAGGGACGGAAACACCATATATTTT. This rearrangement joins TRBV9 to TRBJ1-3, with D tentatively TRBD1 (5 bases). This CDR3 comprises 13 residues. Germline V gives CDR1 SGDLS, CDR2 YYNGEE. Deletions cut 3 bases from V and 4 bases from J, with 8 bases between.

The chain combines TRBV5-1 with TRBJ1-3; 9 bases map to TRBD1. After removal of 4 bases from V and 4 bases from J, the junction contained 9 bases not matched to a gene. The V gene's germline CDR1 is SGHRS and CDR2 YFSETQ. The CDR3 runs to 16 residues. The CDR3 bases are TGCGCCAGCAGCCTCGCTCCGGGACAGGGAGGAAACACCATATATTTT. Its protein is CASSLAPGQGGNTIYF.

V usage is TRBV4-1 and J usage is TRBJ2-1; TRBD2 matches 7 bases. Germline lookup yields CDR1 MGHRA and CDR2 YSYEKL. J gave up 0 bases and V 3 bases, and 2 bases lay outside the gene matches. The CDR3 sequence is 15 residues long. The CDR3: CASSHGGVSYNEQFF. The CDR3 nucleotides read TGCGCCAGCAGCCATGGGGGGGTCTCCTACAATGAGCAGTTCTTC.

The chain is built from TRBV28 and TRBJ1-1; the match to TRBD1 covers 12 bases. There are 18 residues in the CDR3. V lost 6 bases and J lost 1; bases outside the gene matches: 12. CDR1 is MDHEN, CDR2 SYDVKM, per germline. The CDR3 sequence: CASRSVRDRGRSNTEAFF. In DNA, the CDR3 is TGTGCCAGCAGAAGTGTCCGGGACAGGGGGCGTTCGAACACTGAAGCTTTCTTT.

This chain connects TRBV9 to TRBJ2-7; D unresolved. V lost 0 bases and J 2 bases, leaving 9 bases between the germline ends. There are 14 residues in the CDR3. Germline V gene data show CDR1 as SGDLS and CDR2 as YYNGEE. CDR3 protein: CASSVEVFPYEQYF. Here the CDR3 DNA reads TGTGCCAGCAGCGTAGAGGTCTTTCCCTACGAGCAGTACTTC.

V is TRBV29-1 and J is TRBJ1-1; the D gene is possibly TRBD1 (6 bases). V lost 6 bases and J 4 bases, leaving 18 bases between the germline ends. CDR1 is SQVTM and CDR2 is ANQGSEA in the germline V gene. This CDR3 contains 14 residues. CDR3 residues: CSVRGGGLSTEAFF. CDR3 bases: TGCAGCGTACGTGGGGGGGGGCTAAGCACTGAAGCTTTCTTT.

This sequence joins TRBV30 and TRBJ1-5, with D unclear. Trimming removed 0 bases at V and 4 bases at J, with 7 bases between. CDR1 is GTSNPN, CDR2 SVGIG, per germline (reference sequence). This CDR3 contains 13 residues. DNA for the CDR3: TGTGCCTGGAGTGTAGTGGGGAATCAGCCCCAGCATTTT. Amino acids: CAWSVVGNQPQHF.

The rearrangement links TRBV9 to TRBJ2-2; the D call may be TRBD1 or TRBD2 (6 bases each). The CDR3 consists of 13 residues. CDR1 and CDR2 (germline): SGDLS, YYNGEE. Trimming took 6 bases from V and 3 from J, leaving 9 bases between them. CDR3 amino acids: CASTEGDTGELFF. The CDR3 coding sequence is TGTGCCAGCACGGAGGGGGACACCGGGGAGCTGTTTTTT.